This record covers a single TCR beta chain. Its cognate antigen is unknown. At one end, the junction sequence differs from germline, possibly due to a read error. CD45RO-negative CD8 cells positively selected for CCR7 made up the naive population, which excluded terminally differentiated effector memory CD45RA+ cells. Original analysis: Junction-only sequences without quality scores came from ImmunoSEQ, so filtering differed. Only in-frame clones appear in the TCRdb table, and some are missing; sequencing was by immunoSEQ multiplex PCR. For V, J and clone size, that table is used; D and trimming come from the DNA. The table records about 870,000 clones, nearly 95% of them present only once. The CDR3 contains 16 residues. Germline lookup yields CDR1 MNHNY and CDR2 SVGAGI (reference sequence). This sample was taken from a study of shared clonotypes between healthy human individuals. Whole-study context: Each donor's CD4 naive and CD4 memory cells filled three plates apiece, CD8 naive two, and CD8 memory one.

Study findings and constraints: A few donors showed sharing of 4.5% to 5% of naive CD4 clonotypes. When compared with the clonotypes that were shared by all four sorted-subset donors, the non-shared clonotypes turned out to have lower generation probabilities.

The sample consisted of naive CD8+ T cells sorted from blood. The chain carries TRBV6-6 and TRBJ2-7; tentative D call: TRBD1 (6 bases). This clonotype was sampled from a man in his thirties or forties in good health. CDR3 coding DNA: TGTGCCAGCAGCTACTCCAAAAACAGGGAAAACTACGAGCAGTACTTC. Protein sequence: CASSYSKNRENYEQYF.